This TCR beta chain was documented in a study of neoadjuvant nivolumab and ipilimumab in lung cancer. For this clone: The antigen is undetermined.

Findings of the study overall: TCR sequencing covered a small number of samples.

Data came from immunoSEQ multiplex PCR; TCRdb stores just in-frame clones and leaves some out. The table has some 4,000 clones, about 80% seen once. From germline, CDR1 is SGHAT and CDR2 FQNNGV. Unmatched junction bases numbered 8, after V lost 4 bases and J lost 2 bases. The CDR3 is 16 amino acids. This TCR came from an adult with non-small cell lung cancer. The material was peripheral blood, obtained after neoadjuvant nivolumab, alone or with ipilimumab, at or shortly before surgery. The rearrangement joins TRBV11-2 to TRBJ2-7; TRBD2 matches at 10 bases. CDR3 in DNA: TGTGCCAGCAGCTCCCTCCTACTAGCGGGACCCTACGAGCAGTACTTC. This sequence encodes CASSSLLLAGPYEQYF.